This TCR beta chain was identified in a study of shared clonotypes between healthy human individuals. It was CD45RO-negative cells, positively selected for CCR7, that made up naive CD8 cells, with terminally differentiated effector memory CD45RA+ cells excluded. Healthy and HIV-negative, the adult donors had no recent acute infections or vaccinations. At the deep level, the assay was run. Each subset's genomic DNA was shared equally among a number of immunoSEQ plates. Sequencing was performed with immunoSEQ multiplex PCR; in TCRdb, only in-frame clones are kept and a portion is missing. The sample records around 1.9 million clones, 85% to 95% being singletons. Germline V gene data show CDR1 as SGHVS and CDR2 as FQNEAQ. The CDR3 consists of 15 residues. V was cut by 2 bases and J by 4 bases, with 13 bases left in between.

Sample: naive CD8+ T cells from PBMCs. V is TRBV7-8 and J is TRBJ2-3, with D tentatively TRBD1 (5 bases). The TCR comes from a man between 18 and 35 years old in good health. Some clones in this sample may be carry-over from other donors' samples. In DNA form, the CDR3 reads TGTGCCAGCAGCTTAAAAGTACAGGCTTCAGATACGCAGTATTTT. Translating gives CASSLKVQASDTQYF. The full variable domain, rest sourced from reference TRBV7-8 and TRBJ2-3, is GAGVSQSPRYKVAKRGQDVALRCDPISGHVSLFWYQQALGQGPEFLTYFQNEAQLDKSGLPSDRFFAERPEGSVSTLKIQRTQQEDSAVYLCASSLKVQASDTQYFGPGTRLTVL.